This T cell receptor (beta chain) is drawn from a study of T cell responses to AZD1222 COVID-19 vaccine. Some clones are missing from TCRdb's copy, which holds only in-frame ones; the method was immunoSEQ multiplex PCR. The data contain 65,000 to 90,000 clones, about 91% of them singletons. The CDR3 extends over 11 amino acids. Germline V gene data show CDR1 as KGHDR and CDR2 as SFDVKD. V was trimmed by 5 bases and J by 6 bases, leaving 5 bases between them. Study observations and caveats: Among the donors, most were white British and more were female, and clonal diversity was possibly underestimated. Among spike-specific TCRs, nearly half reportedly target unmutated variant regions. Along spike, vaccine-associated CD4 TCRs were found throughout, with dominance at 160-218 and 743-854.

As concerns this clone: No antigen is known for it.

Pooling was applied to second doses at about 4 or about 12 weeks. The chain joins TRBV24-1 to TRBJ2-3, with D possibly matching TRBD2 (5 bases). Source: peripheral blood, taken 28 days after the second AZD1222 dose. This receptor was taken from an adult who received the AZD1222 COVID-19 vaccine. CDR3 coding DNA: TGTGCCACCAGTGGAGGGGATACGCAGTATTTT. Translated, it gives CATSGGDTQYF.